Following are 18 T cell receptor beta chains from one sample sequenced in a study of blood T cell repertoires in COVID-19. Here immunoSEQ multiplex PCR was the method, and the copy in TCRdb shows in-frame clones only, minus some. The repertoire holds approximately 170,000 clones, around 85% seen once, with around 7% in the top ten. Sequencing was carried out using peripheral blood. The source is a man older than 75 with COVID-19, enrolled during active disease.

This clone has more than one count but fewer than ten. The rearrangement links TRBV4-2 to TRBJ1-2, with no clear D. The V end lost 1 base, the J end lost 7 bases, and 13 bases lay between the germline ends. Germline CDR1 and CDR2: LGHNA and YNFKEQ. The CDR3 is 14 residues long. CDR3 in DNA: TGTGCCAGCAGCCAAGGAGGGTTAAACCCTGGCTACACCTTC. This translates into CASSQGGLNPGYTF.

V gene TRBV6-6 combines with J gene TRBJ1-1, with D perhaps matching TRBD1 (5 bases). The CDR3 consists of 14 residues. The ends were cut back, 4 bases at V and 0 bases at J, with 9 bases in the middle. Germline V gene lookup returns CDR1 MNHNY and CDR2 SVGAGI (reference sequence). In DNA, the CDR3 is TGTGCCAGCAGTTCCCCAGGGATGAACACTGAAGCTTTCTTT. Translated: CASSSPGMNTEAFF.

The genes are TRBV14 and TRBJ2-7; 9 positions agree with TRBD1. Germline assignment: CDR1 SGHDN and CDR2 FVKESK. Trimming at V came to 4 bases and at J to 5 bases, leaving 15 bases not matched to a gene. The CDR3 has 17 amino acids. The CDR3 nucleotides are TGTGCCAGCAGCCGACTTGTTGCGGGGACAGGGACTCACGAGCAGTACTTC. Its protein is CASSRLVAGTGTHEQYF.

The gene calls are TRBV5-6 and TRBJ1-5; possible D gene TRBD1, 5 bases. Germline CDR1 SGHDT, CDR2 YYEEEE. Trimming left V 7 bases short and J 4 bases short, with 18 bases between. This CDR3 region has 15 residues. CDR3 coding DNA: TGTGCCAGCTCGGGTCGGGAGGGGATGAATCAGCCCCAGCATTTT. As protein: CASSGREGMNQPQHF.

V and J are TRBV10-3 and TRBJ2-2; 8 nucleotides agree with TRBD1. Germline loops: CDR1 ENHRY, CDR2 SYGVKD. The V and J ends lost 1 base and 5 bases, in that order; junction bases with no gene match: 6. This CDR3 region has 16 residues. CDR3 sequence reads: CAISEFGQGATGELFF. DNA for the CDR3: TGTGCCATCAGTGAGTTCGGACAGGGCGCGACCGGGGAGCTGTTTTTT.

The chain links TRBV2 to TRBJ1-5; 7 bases are shared with TRBD1. The CDR3 loop spans 15 amino acids. Germline CDR1 and CDR2: SNHLY and FYNNEI. V was clipped by 8 bases and J by 3 bases; unmatched bases: 10. The DNA of the CDR3 is TGTGCCAGCCGCCGAGACAGGGTTACCAATCAGCCCCAGCATTTT. It yields the protein CASRRDRVTNQPQHF. The complete variable domain, with remaining parts taken from reference TRBV2 and TRBJ1-5, reads EPEVTQTPSHQVTQMGQEVILRCVPISNHLYFYWYRQILGQKVEFLVSFYNNEISEKSEIFDDQFSVERPDGSNFTLKIRSTKLEDSAMYFCASRRDRVTNQPQHFGDGTRLSIL.

This clone was detected once. The CDR3 region has the DNA TGTGCCAGCAGGGGGACAGGGGGCTACGAGCAGTACTTC. Its protein product is CASRGTGGYEQYF. This chain connects TRBV2 to TRBJ2-7, with TRBD1 matching 11 bases. V shed 6 bases and J 3 bases; nucleotides not matched to a gene: 1. The CDR3 extends over 13 amino acids. Germline V gene lookup returns CDR1 SNHLY and CDR2 FYNNEI.

The genes are TRBV15 and TRBJ1-5; 7 positions match TRBD1. This CDR3 is built from 16 residues. V trimming: 0 bases; J trimming: 6 bases; junction bases outside the gene matches: 8. Germline V gives CDR1 LNHNV, CDR2 YYDKDF (reference sequence). CDR3 in amino acids: CATSRDPRQGGQPQHF. The CDR3, as DNA: TGTGCCACCAGCAGAGATCCCCGACAGGGTGGTCAGCCCCAGCATTTT. The variable domain in full, completed from reference TRBV15 and TRBJ1-5, reads DAMVIQNPRYQVTQFGKPVTLSCSQTLNHNVMYWYQQKSSQAPKLLFHYYDKDFNNEADTPDNFQSRRPNTSFCFLDIRSPGLGDTAMYLCATSRDPRQGGQPQHFGDGTRLSIL.

This chain links TRBV19 with TRBJ1-2; 11 bases match TRBD1. This CDR3 is built from 14 residues. Germline lookup yields CDR1 LNHDA and CDR2 SQIVND (reference sequence). Trimming at V came to 4 bases and at J to 8 bases, leaving 6 bases not matched to a gene. The CDR3 DNA reads as TGTGCCAGTAGTACCGGACAGGGGGCGACCGGCTACACCTTC. It encodes CASSTGQGATGYTF.

The rearrangement uses TRBV18 and TRBJ2-7, with 9 bases fitting TRBD1. The ends lost 6 bases at V and 3 bases at J; junction bases unmatched: 3. In germline, CDR1 is KGHSH, CDR2 LQKENI. The CDR3 is made up of 13 amino acids. The CDR3 reads CASSTTGGYEQYF. The CDR3 DNA follows: TGTGCCAGCTCCACGACAGGGGGCTACGAGCAGTACTTC.

V usage is TRBV5-1 and J usage is TRBJ2-1, with D possibly being TRBD1 (5 bases). The CDR3 extends over 12 amino acids. The germline gives CDR1 SGHRS, CDR2 YFSETQ. V was cut by 6 bases and J by 5 bases, with 9 bases left in between. In DNA form, the CDR3 reads TGCGCCAGCACCCGACAGCACAATGAGCAGTTCTTC. The encoded protein is CASTRQHNEQFF.

The rearrangement joins TRBV2 to TRBJ1-5; TRBD1 aligns across 7 bases. The CDR3 length is 14 residues. From germline, CDR1 is SNHLY and CDR2 FYNNEI. V was clipped by 4 bases and J by 4 bases; unmatched bases: 4. The CDR3 DNA follows: TGTGCCAGCAGTGGACAGGGAATAAATCAGCCCCAGCATTTT. Protein sequence: CASSGQGINQPQHF. Filled out from reference TRBV2 and TRBJ1-5, the complete variable domain reads EPEVTQTPSHQVTQMGQEVILRCVPISNHLYFYWYRQILGQKVEFLVSFYNNEISEKSEIFDDQFSVERPDGSNFTLKIRSTKLEDSAMYFCASSGQGINQPQHFGDGTRLSIL.

The chain couples TRBV6-5 to TRBJ2-5; D is unresolved. V gave up 4 bases and J gave up 2 bases, with 5 bases separating them. CDR3 size: 12 residues. Germline-derived CDR1 and CDR2 are MNHEY and SVGAGI. DNA for the CDR3: TGTGCCAGCAGTTCCCCTCAAGAGACCCAGTACTTC. Its protein is CASSSPQETQYF.

J is TRBJ1-5 and V is TRBV7-2; D is undetermined. The germline gives CDR1 SGHTA, CDR2 FQGNSA. V lost 0 bases to trimming and J lost 0 bases, with 9 bases between them. This CDR3 region has 16 residues. Here the CDR3 reads CASSLARGFSNQPQHF. CDR3 coding DNA: TGTGCCAGCAGCTTAGCGAGAGGGTTTAGCAATCAGCCCCAGCATTTT.

V gene TRBV9 combines with J gene TRBJ2-5; 8 nucleotides match TRBD2. The CDR3 has 17 residues. CDR1 and CDR2 from the germline V gene are SGDLS and YYNGEE. Trimming removed 3 bases from V and 0 bases from J; junction bases left unmatched: 10. The CDR3 here is CASSGGYSAGDQETQYF. The DNA of the CDR3 is TGTGCCAGCAGCGGTGGTTACTCAGCGGGGGACCAAGAGACCCAGTACTTC.

This sequence joins TRBV18 and TRBJ2-3, with a weak D call TRBD2 (5 bases). The CDR3 extends over 16 amino acids. Germline assignment: CDR1 KGHSH and CDR2 LQKENI. The V gene lost 2 bases and the J gene lost 2 bases, with 14 bases spanning the gap. The CDR3 protein is CASSPAGGRVTDTQYF. CDR3 sequence (DNA): TGTGCCAGCTCACCAGCCGGTGGGCGGGTCACAGATACGCAGTATTTT.

The CDR3 DNA sequence: TGCGCCAGCAGCTTTAGCGGGGGGGCTACCCAAGAGACCCAGTACTTC. It translates to CASSFSGGATQETQYF. The chain employs TRBV5-1 and TRBJ2-5; 11 positions match TRBD2. Germline V lookup: CDR1 SGHRS, CDR2 YFSETQ. The V and J ends lost 2 bases and 1 base, in that order; junction bases with no gene match: 4. The CDR3 totals 16 residues.

V is TRBV7-9 and J is TRBJ1-1, with D maybe TRBD1 (5 bases). CDR1 SEHNR and CDR2 FQNEAQ come from the germline V gene (reference sequence). CDR3 length: 14 residues. Trimming left V 5 bases short and J 0 bases short, with 10 bases between. CDR3 region: CASSPGQMNTEAFF. Written as DNA, the CDR3 is TGTGCCAGCAGCCCAGGGCAGATGAACACTGAAGCTTTCTTT.